Shown below are 27 T cell receptor beta chains from a single sample sequenced in a study of beta chain features in type 1 diabetes. Reverse transcribing all isolated RNA meant expressed TCRB transcripts were sequenced. Sequencing was performed with immunoSEQ multiplex PCR; in TCRdb, only in-frame clones are kept and a portion is missing. The sample holds 300,000 to 350,000 clones; around 13% are singletons and the top ten take around 7%. Sequenced input: central memory CD4+ T cells from blood. These receptors originate from a man younger than 40 in good health.

The V gene is TRBV11-2, the J gene TRBJ2-5; no clear D gene. The CDR3 length is 15 residues. The germline V and J ends were trimmed by 4 bases and 0 bases, with 12 bases remaining between them. The germline CDR1 and CDR2 sequences are SGHAT and FQNNGV. CDR3 bases: TGTGCCAGCAGCTACTTCCGGCAGGACCAAGAGACCCAGTACTTC. Protein product: CASSYFRQDQETQYF.

DNA of the CDR3: TGCGCCAGCAGCCTAAGAGCTGGAGAGACCCAGTACTTC. This gives the protein CASSLRAGETQYF. The chain links TRBV4-3 to TRBJ2-5, with unresolved D. CDR3 size: 13 residues. Germline CDR1 reads LGHNA; CDR2 reads YSLEER. Trimming removed 4 bases from V and 4 bases from J, with 10 bases in between.

The rearrangement uses TRBV5-6 and TRBJ1-1; no reliable D call. In germline, CDR1 is SGHDT, CDR2 YYEEEE. The germline V and J ends were trimmed by 5 bases and 0 bases, with 8 bases remaining between them. The length of the CDR3 is 13 residues. CDR3 sequence (DNA): TGTGCCAGCAGGTACTCCCTGAACACTGAAGCTTTCTTT. It codes for CASRYSLNTEAFF.

This clone was seen a handful of times. The V gene is TRBV27, the J gene TRBJ2-3; 8 bases line up with TRBD2. V lost 5 bases and J lost 7; bases outside the gene matches: 11. Germline V lookup: CDR1 MNHEY, CDR2 SMNVEV (reference sequence). The CDR3 spans 15 residues. DNA of the CDR3: TGTGCCAGCAGTACCTCTAGCGGGCGAGCCCATACGCAGTATTTT. It yields the protein CASSTSSGRAHTQYF.

This clone was picked up a small number of times. V usage is TRBV4-3 and J usage is TRBJ2-1, with a possible D match to TRBD1 (7 bases). This CDR3 is 14 amino acids long. The germline V gene has CDR1 LGHNA and CDR2 YSLEER. With 6 bases removed from V and 10 bases from J, the gap between germline ends came to 19 bases. The CDR3 region is CASRDRAAGGEQFF. The CDR3 DNA sequence: TGCGCCAGCAGAGACAGGGCGGCTGGGGGGGAGCAGTTCTTC.

This clone showed up just a few times. The rearrangement uses TRBV6-1 and TRBJ2-1; 8 bases line up with TRBD2. CDR1 is MNHNS and CDR2 is SASEGT in the germline V gene. This CDR3 contains 17 residues. The junction had 7 bases not matched to a gene; V was cut back by 3 bases and J by 0 bases. For the CDR3, the DNA is TGTGCCAGCAGTGATGGGAAGCGGGGGTTCTCCTACAATGAGCAGTTCTTC. It codes for CASSDGKRGFSYNEQFF.

The rearrangement joins TRBV5-1 to TRBJ1-2; weak D call: TRBD1 (6 bases). The ends were cut back, 0 bases at V and 3 bases at J, with 24 bases in the middle. This CDR3 is built from 19 residues. Germline V gives CDR1 SGHRS, CDR2 YFSETQ. In DNA, the CDR3 is TGCGCCAGCAGCTTGGGAGCACAGGGAAGGTTAAGGAGCGACTATGGCTACACCTTC. Translated, it gives CASSLGAQGRLRSDYGYTF.

This clone was seen only a few times. This chain uses TRBV19 with TRBJ2-1; 14 nucleotides line up with TRBD2. In germline, CDR1 is LNHDA, CDR2 SQIVND (reference sequence). CDR3 length: 18 amino acids. The trim removed 6 bases at V and 3 bases at J, leaving 10 bases unmatched. CDR3 protein: CASRKTSGRAVGYNEQFF. The CDR3 bases are TGTGCCAGTAGGAAGACTAGCGGGAGGGCCGTGGGCTACAATGAGCAGTTCTTC. Variable domain in full (rest from reference TRBV19 and TRBJ2-1): DGGITQSPKYLFRKEGQNVTLSCEQNLNHDAMYWYRQDPGQGLRLIYYSQIVNDFQKGDIAEGYSVSREKKESFPLTVTSAQKNPTAFYLCASRKTSGRAVGYNEQFFGPGTRLTVL.

In nucleotides, the CDR3 is TGCGCCAGCAGCCAAGACTTTTCGGGTCCGGGTGGCTACACCTTC. Amino acids: CASSQDFSGPGGYTF. The V gene is TRBV4-3, the J gene TRBJ1-2; D unclear. Trimming took 0 bases from V and 7 from J, leaving 15 bases between them. This CDR3 spans 15 amino acids. Germline V gene lookup returns CDR1 LGHNA and CDR2 YSLEER.

This clone was recorded at least ten times. The chain's CDR3 is CATLPGQGIYEQYF. The CDR3 DNA sequence: TGTGCCACCCTCCCGGGCCAGGGGATCTACGAGCAGTACTTC. The chain links TRBV21-1 to TRBJ2-7; the table's D call TRBD1 went unverified against the DNA. TRBV21-1 is flagged as a pseudogene. The CDR3 is 14 residues long.

This clone was observed a few times. Distinct nucleotide sequences in the sample also encode this CDR3. This chain uses TRBV27 with TRBJ1-2, with 8 bases lining up with TRBD1. CDR3 length: 13 residues. The germline gives CDR1 MNHEY, CDR2 SMNVEV (reference sequence). The V and J ends lost 5 bases and 5 bases, in that order; junction bases with no gene match: 4. The chain's CDR3 is CASSPRTGYGYTF. As DNA, the CDR3 is TGTGCCAGCAGTCCAAGGACAGGGTATGGCTACACCTTC.

This clone was found a few times. The V and J genes are TRBV7-3 and TRBJ1-2; 10 nucleotides agree with TRBD1. V was pared by 5 bases and J by 7 bases, with 7 bases of the junction left unmatched. The germline V gene has CDR1 SGHTA and CDR2 FQGTGA. This CDR3 has 14 residues. The CDR3 region is CASSQDRGKLGYTF. DNA for the CDR3: TGTGCCAGCAGCCAGGACAGGGGGAAGCTTGGCTACACCTTC.

This clone was found a few times. The gene calls are TRBV2 and TRBJ2-1; unclear D gene. This CDR3 is 12 amino acids long. Between the trimmed V and J ends, which lost 3 bases and 6 bases, there was a span of 6 bases. The germline gives CDR1 SNHLY, CDR2 FYNNEI. The CDR3 region has the DNA TGTGCCAGCAGTGAGACTCTCAATGAGCAGTTCTTC. Translated: CASSETLNEQFF.

On this clone: The same CDR3 also results from other DNA sequences found in this sample. The chain employs TRBV6-5 and TRBJ2-6; possible D gene TRBD2, 5 bases. The length of the CDR3 is 15 residues. Trimming removed 3 bases from V and 1 base from J, with 7 bases in between. Germline V gene sequence: CDR1 MNHEY, CDR2 SVGAGI. The CDR3 is CASSYRGSGANVLTF. Here the CDR3 DNA reads TGTGCCAGCAGTTATCGGGGATCTGGGGCCAACGTCCTGACTTTC.

The rearrangement links TRBV5-6 to TRBJ2-7, with D possibly TRBD1 on 7 matching bases. Germline loops: CDR1 SGHDT, CDR2 YYEEEE. V shed 6 bases and J shed 4 bases, with 17 bases lying between them. CDR3 length: 14 amino acids. Here the CDR3 reads CASTQGGGNYEQYF. CDR3 bases: TGTGCCAGCACCCAGGGGGGCGGAAATTACGAGCAGTACTTC.

This clone was picked up a small number of times. Additional DNA sequences in this sample encode the identical CDR3. This rearrangement joins TRBV30 to TRBJ1-5; D possibly corresponds to TRBD1 (6 bases). The CDR3 runs 14 residues. The V end lost 0 bases, the J end lost 5 bases, and 11 bases lay between the germline ends. CDR1 is GTSNPN and CDR2 is SVGIG in the germline V gene (reference sequence). CDR3 sequence reads: CAWSVGRGYQPQHF. The CDR3 DNA reads as TGTGCCTGGAGTGTAGGGAGGGGGTATCAGCCCCAGCATTTT. Drawing the rest from reference TRBV30 and TRBJ1-5, the complete variable domain is SQTIHQWPATLVQPVGSPLSLECTVEGTSNPNLYWYRQAAGRGLQLLFYSVGIGQISSEVPQNLSASRPQDRQFILSSKKLLLSDSGFYLCAWSVGRGYQPQHFGDGTRLSIL.

A few counts support this clone. V and J are TRBV29-1 and TRBJ2-7, with 9 bases that match TRBD1. This CDR3 comprises 13 residues. Germline CDR1 and CDR2: SQVTM and ANQGSEA. Trimming at V came to 1 base and at J to 2 bases, leaving 0 bases not matched to a gene. The CDR3 protein is CSVEGTGAYEQYV. CDR3 nucleotides: TGCAGCGTTGAAGGGACAGGGGCCTACGAGCAGTACGTC.

A few counts support this clone. V is TRBV18 and J is TRBJ1-1, with D hard to call. Germline CDR1 and CDR2: KGHSH and LQKENI. Trimming took 0 bases from V and 1 from J, leaving 3 bases between them. This CDR3 is built from 13 residues. CDR3 residues: CASSPPKNTEAFF. The CDR3 bases are TGTGCCAGCTCACCACCGAAGAACACTGAAGCTTTCTTT.

This clone appeared a few times. The chain couples TRBV25-1 to TRBJ1-1; D is uncertain. Germline V gene data show CDR1 as MGHDK and CDR2 as SYGVNS. This CDR3 contains 14 residues. The germline V and J ends were trimmed by 6 bases and 0 bases, with 11 bases remaining between them. For the CDR3, the DNA is TGTGCCAGCAGGGAAACTACTATGAACACTGAAGCTTTCTTT. Translation gives CASRETTMNTEAFF.

V is TRBV5-1 and J is TRBJ2-3; no clear D. Germline values: CDR1 SGHRS, CDR2 YFSETQ. CDR3 length: 13 amino acids. Deletions cut 4 bases from V and 4 bases from J, with 10 bases between. The CDR3 DNA reads as TGCGCCAGCAGCGCAAACTTGGCAGATACGCAGTATTTT. Translated: CASSANLADTQYF.

V gene TRBV7-2 combines with J gene TRBJ2-2; D is possibly TRBD1 (6 bases). The V end lost 4 bases, the J end lost 5 bases, and 11 bases lay between the germline ends. This CDR3 has 14 amino acids. The germline V gene has CDR1 SGHTA and CDR2 FQGNSA. The CDR3, as DNA: TGTGCCAGCAGCTACGACAGGAAAACCGGGGAGCTGTTTTTT. Translation gives CASSYDRKTGELFF.

The V and J genes are TRBV14 and TRBJ2-5; TRBD1 might be the D (6 bases). The CDR3 is made up of 15 amino acids. Germline V gene sequence: CDR1 SGHDN, CDR2 FVKESK. V lost 1 base, J lost 2 bases, and 11 bases lay in between. In nucleotides, the CDR3 is TGTGCCAGCAGCCAAGTAGAGGGGGAACAAGAGACCCAGTACTTC. This codes for CASSQVEGEQETQYF.

The sample holds a few counts of this clone. The genes are TRBV5-1 and TRBJ2-6; the D gene is possibly TRBD2 (6 bases). This CDR3 comprises 14 residues. The V end lost 0 bases, the J end lost 5 bases, and 6 bases lay between the germline ends. The germline CDR1 and CDR2 sequences are SGHRS and YFSETQ. The CDR3 coding sequence is TGCGCCAGCAGCTTGGGGACTAGGGCCAACGTCCTGACTTTC. Translating it yields CASSLGTRANVLTF.

The chain is built from TRBV11-2 and TRBJ1-4; 8 positions match TRBD1. V lost 5 bases and J lost 8; bases outside the gene matches: 10. Germline CDR1 and CDR2: SGHAT and FQNNGV. CDR3 length: 15 amino acids. CDR3 in amino acids: CASSPIRGHREKLFF. In DNA, the CDR3 is TGTGCCAGCAGCCCGATCAGGGGGCATCGAGAAAAACTGTTTTTT.

In its sample, this clone was seen a few times. The rearrangement links TRBV7-8 to TRBJ1-1, with a weak D call TRBD1 (5 bases). The germline V gene has CDR1 SGHVS and CDR2 FQNEAQ. Trimming took 5 bases from V and 0 from J, leaving 13 bases between them. The CDR3 has 15 amino acids. The DNA for the CDR3 is TGTGCCAGCAGCCCCCGACAGAGGGTGAACACTGAAGCTTTCTTT. This codes for CASSPRQRVNTEAFF.

This clone has at least ten counts. This chain links TRBV5-4 with TRBJ2-2, with 7 positions matching TRBD2. The V gene's germline CDR1 is SGHNT and CDR2 YYREEE (reference sequence). The CDR3 loop spans 16 amino acids. After removal of 4 bases from V and 2 bases from J, the junction contained 8 bases not matched to a gene. Here the CDR3 DNA reads TGTGCCAGCAGCGATGCCCGGGACTATAACACCGGGGAGCTGTTTTTT. This translates into CASSDARDYNTGELFF.

The chain is built from TRBV7-8 and TRBJ2-3; 7 bases are shared with TRBD2. CDR3 size: 15 residues. V gave up 4 bases and J gave up 7 bases; unmatched junction bases: 11. CDR1 SGHVS and CDR2 FQNEAQ come from the germline V gene. The chain's CDR3 is CASSSGDYPRYTQYF. The CDR3, as DNA: TGTGCCAGCAGCTCCGGGGACTACCCCCGTTATACGCAGTATTTT.